Sequencing of this T cell receptor beta chain was carried out in a study of regulatory T cells in long-lasting Graves disease. This clonotype was counted a few times. Germline V gene data show CDR1 as SGHRS and CDR2 as YFSETQ. V was clipped by 4 bases and J by 6 bases; unmatched bases: 12. CDR3 length: 16 amino acids. For TCR beta, libraries came from iRepertoire HTBI primers and Arm-PCR of CDR3 regions. As originally analysed: Samples collectively showed 62 TRBV and approximately 15 TRBJ segments. TCRdb independently ran MiXCR on the multiplex PCR reads; one entry per CDR3 protein. The V and J calls and clone size come from TCRdb's table, not from the authors' own analysis. In the table there are just over 600,000 distinct CDR3 sequences, 15% to 20% of which are singletons. Time point here: newly diagnosed GD, antithyroid drugs for less than 3 months. With RNA extracted from PBMCs as input, the TCR library was made.

These data are also associated with another study on T cells in Graves' hyperthyroidism and ophthalmopathy.

V gene TRBV5-1 combines with J gene TRBJ2-1, with TRBD1 matching 8 bases. The sequencing used peripheral blood mononuclear cells (PBMCs), collected at new diagnosis, from a patient treated with antithyroid drugs. The TCR was taken from a woman in her thirties with Graves disease. CDR3 DNA sequence: TGCGCCAGCAGCCCTGGACAGGGCCGCACGTCCAATGAGCAGTTCTTC. Residues: CASSPGQGRTSNEQFF.